Listed below are T cell receptor beta chains from one sample, sequenced in a study of T cells in Graves' hyperthyroidism and ophthalmopathy. TCRdb ran MiXCR on the multiplex PCR reads and lists one entry per CDR3 protein. The sample shows a few hundred thousand distinct CDR3 sequences, 46% of them seen only once. The source material was peripheral blood or thyroid tissue (not recorded which). Receptors were obtained from an adult woman with Graves' disease, either hyperthyroidism or ophthalmopathy (not recorded which). Both conserved end residues are part of each CDR3.

v_gene,CDR3aa
TRBV7-9,CASSSHGQGTKATQYF
TRBV3-1,CASSQDNYQETQYF
TRBV12-3/TRBV12-4,CASSPDSSEAFF
TRBV2,CAGRGDGELFF
TRBV6-5,CASRQPGHVTGELFF
TRBV7-8,CASSLSGSFETQYF
TRBV15,CATSRAADSYNEQFF
TRBV7-2,CASSVLVELAFF
TRBV29-1,CSSEWVNTEAFF
TRBV3-1,CASSQDGYQETQYF
TRBV10-2,CARSAYTAGANVLTF
TRBV11-2,CASSSPLAGGVYEQYF
TRBV5-5,CASSLVGEDEQYF
TRBV10-2,CASSESVFAGTAAVQYF
TRBV7-9,CASSFGGTMNTEAFF
TRBV9,CASSGSQGKSYEQYF
TRBV10-3,CAIRAGEDVAFF
TRBV29-1,CSVKGFTEAFF
TRBV29-1,CSVEGGGQPPGNTIYF
TRBV5-6,CASSLKEYNQPQHF
TRBV7-2,CASSRGTEPYEQYF
TRBV7-8,CASSLGPRETQYF
TRBV5-5,CASSLEDSTQETQYF
TRBV10-3,CAIRTSGSRGGETQYF
TRBV20-1,CSATRWPDGYTF
TRBV30,CAWSVLNSYEQYF
TRBV5-4,CASSLGTLGVETQYF
TRBV15,CATSRDNNRANTGELFF
TRBV7-9,CASSLIGPDWTEAFF
TRBV10-3,CAISAGVFAGELFF
TRBV7-2,CASSLWDRGFNEQFF